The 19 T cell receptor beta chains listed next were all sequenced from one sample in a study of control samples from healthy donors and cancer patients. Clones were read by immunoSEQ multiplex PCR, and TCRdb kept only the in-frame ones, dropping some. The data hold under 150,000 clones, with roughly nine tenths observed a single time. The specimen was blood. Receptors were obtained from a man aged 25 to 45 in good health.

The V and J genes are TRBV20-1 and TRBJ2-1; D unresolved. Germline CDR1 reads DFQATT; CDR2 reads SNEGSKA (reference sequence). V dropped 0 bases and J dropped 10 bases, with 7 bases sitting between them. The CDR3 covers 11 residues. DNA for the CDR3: TGCAGTGCTAGAGAATCGGAGGAGCAGTTCTTC. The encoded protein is CSARESEEQFF.

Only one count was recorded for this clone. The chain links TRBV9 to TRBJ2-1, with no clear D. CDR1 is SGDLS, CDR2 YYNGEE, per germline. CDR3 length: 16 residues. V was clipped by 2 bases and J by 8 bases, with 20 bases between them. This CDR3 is CASSVTGERPGDEQFF. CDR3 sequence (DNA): TGTGCCAGCAGCGTTACTGGGGAAAGACCCGGCGATGAGCAGTTCTTC. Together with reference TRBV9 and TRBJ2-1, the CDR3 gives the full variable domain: DSGVTQTPKHLITATGQRVTLRCSPRSGDLSVYWYQQSLDQGLQFLIQYYNGEERAKGNILERFSAQQFPDLHSELNLSSLELGDSALYFCASSVTGERPGDEQFFGPGTRLTVL.

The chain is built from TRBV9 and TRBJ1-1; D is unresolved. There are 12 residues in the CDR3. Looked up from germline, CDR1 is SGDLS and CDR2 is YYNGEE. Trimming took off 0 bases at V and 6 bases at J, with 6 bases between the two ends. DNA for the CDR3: TGTGCCAGCAGCGTAGCGGACTCTGAAGCTTTCTTT. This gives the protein CASSVADSEAFF.

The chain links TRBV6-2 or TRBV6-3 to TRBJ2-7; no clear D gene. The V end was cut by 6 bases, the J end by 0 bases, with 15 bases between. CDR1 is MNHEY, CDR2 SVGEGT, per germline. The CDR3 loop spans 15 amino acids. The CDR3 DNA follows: TGTGCCAGCAGCCGTCGCGGCGGAAGCTCCTACGAGCAGTACTTC. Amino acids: CASSRRGGSSYEQYF.

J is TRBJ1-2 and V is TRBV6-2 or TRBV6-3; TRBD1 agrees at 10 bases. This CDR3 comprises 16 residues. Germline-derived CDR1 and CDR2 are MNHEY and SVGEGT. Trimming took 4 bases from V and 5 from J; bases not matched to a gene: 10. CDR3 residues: CASSWSGTGVSYGYTF. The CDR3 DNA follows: TGTGCCAGCAGTTGGTCCGGGACAGGGGTTTCGTATGGCTACACCTTC.

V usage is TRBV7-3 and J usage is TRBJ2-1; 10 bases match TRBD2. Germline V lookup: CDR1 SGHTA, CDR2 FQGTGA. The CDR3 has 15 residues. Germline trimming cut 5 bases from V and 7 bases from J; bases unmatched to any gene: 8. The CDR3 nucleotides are TGTGCCAGCAGCCTTCTAGCGGGGGCCAAAAATGAGCAGTTCTTC. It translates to CASSLLAGAKNEQFF. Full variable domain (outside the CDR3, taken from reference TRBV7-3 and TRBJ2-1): GAGVSQTPSNKVTEKGKYVELRCDPISGHTALYWYRQSLGQGPEFLIYFQGTGAADDSGLPNDRFFAVRPEGSVSTLKIQRTERGDSAVYLCASSLLAGAKNEQFFGPGTRLTVL.

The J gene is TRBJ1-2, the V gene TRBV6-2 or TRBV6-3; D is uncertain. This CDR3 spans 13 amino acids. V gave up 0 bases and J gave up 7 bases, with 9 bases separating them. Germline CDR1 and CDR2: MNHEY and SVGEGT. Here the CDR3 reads CASSYSGVAGYTF. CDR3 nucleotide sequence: TGTGCCAGCAGTTACTCTGGGGTTGCTGGCTACACCTTC.

As DNA, the CDR3 is TGTGCCAGCTCACCAGGGGGAGGCTACGAGCAGTACTTC. This sequence encodes CASSPGGGYEQYF. The genes are TRBV18 and TRBJ2-7, with a weak D call TRBD2 (6 bases). V lost 2 bases and J lost 3, with 8 bases in between. The CDR3 sequence is 13 residues long. The V gene's germline CDR1 is KGHSH and CDR2 LQKENI.

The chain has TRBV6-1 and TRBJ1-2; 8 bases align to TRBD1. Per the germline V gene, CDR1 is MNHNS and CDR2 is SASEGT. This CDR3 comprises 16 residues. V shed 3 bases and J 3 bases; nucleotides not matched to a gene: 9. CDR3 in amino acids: CASSDHLTGADYGYTF. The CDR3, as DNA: TGTGCCAGCAGTGACCACTTGACAGGGGCGGACTATGGCTACACCTTC.

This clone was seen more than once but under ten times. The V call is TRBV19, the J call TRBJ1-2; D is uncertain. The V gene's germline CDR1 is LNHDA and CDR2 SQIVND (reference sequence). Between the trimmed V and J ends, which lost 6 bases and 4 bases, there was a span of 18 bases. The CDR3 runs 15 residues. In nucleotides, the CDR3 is TGTGCCAGTAGACCCCGGACGGACCCAATCTATGGCTACACCTTC. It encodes CASRPRTDPIYGYTF.

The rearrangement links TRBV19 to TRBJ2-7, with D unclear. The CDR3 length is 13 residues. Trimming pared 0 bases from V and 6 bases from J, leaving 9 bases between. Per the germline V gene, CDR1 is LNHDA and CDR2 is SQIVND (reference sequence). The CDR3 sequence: CASSIDRVGEQYF. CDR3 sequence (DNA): TGTGCCAGTAGTATAGATCGGGTGGGCGAGCAGTACTTC.

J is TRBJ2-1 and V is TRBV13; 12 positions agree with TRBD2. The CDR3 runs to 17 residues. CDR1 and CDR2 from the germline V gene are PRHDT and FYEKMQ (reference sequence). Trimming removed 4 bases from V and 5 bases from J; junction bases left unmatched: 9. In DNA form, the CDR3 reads TGTGCCAGCAGCTCCAGAGCTGGACTAGCGGGAAACAATGAGCAGTTCTTC. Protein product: CASSSRAGLAGNNEQFF. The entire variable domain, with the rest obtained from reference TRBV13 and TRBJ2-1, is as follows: AAGVIQSPRHLIKEKRETATLKCYPIPRHDTVYWYQQGPGQDPQFLISFYEKMQSDKGSIPDRFSAQQFSDYHSELNMSSLELGDSALYFCASSSRAGLAGNNEQFFGPGTRLTVL.

The CDR3 sequence: CATLPPRRRELFF. As DNA, the CDR3 is TGTGCCACCTTACCCCCTAGGCGGAGGGAGCTGTTTTTT. The V call is TRBV6-5, the J call TRBJ2-2; D is unclear. Germline V CDR1 and CDR2: MNHEY, SVGAGI. The CDR3 loop spans 13 amino acids. With 10 bases removed from V and 9 bases from J, the gap between germline ends came to 18 bases.

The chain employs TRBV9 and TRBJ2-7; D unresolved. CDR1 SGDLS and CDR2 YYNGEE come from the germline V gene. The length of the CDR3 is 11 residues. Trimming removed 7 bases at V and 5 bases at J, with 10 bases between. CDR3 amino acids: CASGSPDEQYF. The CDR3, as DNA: TGTGCCAGCGGGTCCCCGGACGAGCAGTACTTC.

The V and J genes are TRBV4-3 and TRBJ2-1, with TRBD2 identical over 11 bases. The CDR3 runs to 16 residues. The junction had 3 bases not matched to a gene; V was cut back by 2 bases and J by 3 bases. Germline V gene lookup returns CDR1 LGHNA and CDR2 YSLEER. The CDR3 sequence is CASSQQLAGVYNEQFF. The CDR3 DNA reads TGCGCCAGCAGCCAACAACTAGCGGGGGTCTACAATGAGCAGTTCTTC.

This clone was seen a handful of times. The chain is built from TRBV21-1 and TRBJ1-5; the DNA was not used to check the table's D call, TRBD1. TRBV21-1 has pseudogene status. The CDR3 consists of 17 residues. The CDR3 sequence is CASSKAGQTTSNQPQHF. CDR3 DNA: TGTGCCAGCAGCAAAGCGGGACAGACAACAAGCAATCAGCCCCAGCATTTT.

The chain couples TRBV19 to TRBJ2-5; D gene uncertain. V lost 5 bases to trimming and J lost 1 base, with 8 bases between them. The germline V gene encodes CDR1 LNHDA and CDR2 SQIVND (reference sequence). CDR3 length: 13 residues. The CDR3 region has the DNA TGTGCCAGTAGTTGGGCGTTCCAAGAGACCCAGTACTTC. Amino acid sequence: CASSWAFQETQYF.

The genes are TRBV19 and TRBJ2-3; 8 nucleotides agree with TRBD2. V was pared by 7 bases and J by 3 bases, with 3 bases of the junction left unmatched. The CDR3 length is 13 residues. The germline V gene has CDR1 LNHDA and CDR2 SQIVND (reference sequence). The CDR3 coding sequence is TGTGCCAGTAACGGGGGGGGTACAGATACGCAGTATTTT. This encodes CASNGGGTDTQYF.

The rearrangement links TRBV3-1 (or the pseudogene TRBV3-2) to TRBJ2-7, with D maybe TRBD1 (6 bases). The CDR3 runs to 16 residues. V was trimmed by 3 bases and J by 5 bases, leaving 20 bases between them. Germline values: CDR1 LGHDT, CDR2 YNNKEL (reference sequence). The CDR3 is CASSQGLWGRGDEQYF. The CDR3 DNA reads TGTGCCAGCAGCCAGGGATTGTGGGGCAGGGGAGACGAGCAGTACTTC.